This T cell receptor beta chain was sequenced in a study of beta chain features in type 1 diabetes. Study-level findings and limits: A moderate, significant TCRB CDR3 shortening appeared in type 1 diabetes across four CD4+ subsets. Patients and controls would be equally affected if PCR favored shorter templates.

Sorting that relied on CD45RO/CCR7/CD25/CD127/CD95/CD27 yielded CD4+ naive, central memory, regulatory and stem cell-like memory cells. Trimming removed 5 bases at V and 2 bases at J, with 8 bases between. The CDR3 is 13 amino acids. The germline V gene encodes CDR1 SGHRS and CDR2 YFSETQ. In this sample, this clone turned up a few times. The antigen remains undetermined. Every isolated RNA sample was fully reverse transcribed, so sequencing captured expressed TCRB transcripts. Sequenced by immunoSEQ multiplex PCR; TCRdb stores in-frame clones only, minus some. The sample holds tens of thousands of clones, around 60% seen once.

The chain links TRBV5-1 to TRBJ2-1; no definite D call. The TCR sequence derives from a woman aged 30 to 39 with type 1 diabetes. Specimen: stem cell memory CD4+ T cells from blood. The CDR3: CASRPDTYNEQFF. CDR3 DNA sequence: TGCGCCAGCAGGCCTGACACCTACAATGAGCAGTTCTTC.